One sample yielded the 26 T cell receptor beta chains listed below, sequenced in a study of blood T cell repertoires in COVID-19. Sequencing was performed with immunoSEQ multiplex PCR; in TCRdb, only in-frame clones are kept and a portion is missing. The table records about 320,000 clones, over 75% of them present only once. The sample comprised peripheral blood. The receptors originated from a human donor in a cohort sampled during active COVID-19.

On this clone: An end of the junction differs from the germline gene, which may be a read error. The V call is TRBV20-1, the J call TRBJ2-2; D unclear. The CDR3 sequence is 11 residues long. Germline CDR1 is DFQATT and CDR2 is SNEGSKA (reference sequence). CDR3 nucleotides: TGCAGTGCCTCGCGTACCGAGGAGCTGTTTTTT. Its translation: CSASRTEELFF.

A note on this clone: At one end the junction does not follow the germline gene, possibly because of a read error. The chain employs TRBV24-1 and TRBJ1-1; tentative D call: TRBD1 (5 bases). CDR1 and CDR2 from the germline V gene are KGHDR and SFDVKD. The CDR3 is 11 amino acids. CDR3 sequence (DNA): TGTGCCACCAGTGACTTAGAGACAGTATTATTT. Residues: CATSDLETVLF.

In its sample, this clone was seen once. The CDR3 here is CASSLNSLNTEAFF. CDR3 in DNA: TGCGCCAGCAGCTTAAACAGTTTGAACACTGAAGCTTTCTTT. This chain links TRBV5-1 with TRBJ1-1, with no clear D. CDR1 is SGHRS and CDR2 is YFSETQ in the germline V gene. Between the trimmed V and J ends, which lost 2 bases and 0 bases, there was a span of 8 bases. This CDR3 has 14 residues.

The V and J genes are TRBV3-1 (or the pseudogene TRBV3-2) and TRBJ2-7; D is perhaps TRBD1 (7 bases). Germline CDR1 and CDR2: LGHDT and YNNKEL (reference sequence). V gave up 0 bases and J gave up 3 bases, with 12 bases separating them. CDR3 length: 15 residues. This CDR3 is CASSQDAQGGYEQYF. Written as DNA, the CDR3 is TGTGCCAGCAGCCAAGATGCCCAGGGGGGCTACGAGCAGTACTTC.

This chain uses TRBV7-3 with TRBJ2-7, with TRBD2 as a possible D gene (7 bases). The CDR3 is made up of 14 amino acids. The germline V and J ends were trimmed by 4 bases and 9 bases, with 19 bases remaining between them. CDR1 is SGHTA, CDR2 FQGTGA, per germline. The DNA for the CDR3 is TGTGCCAGCAGCTACCCTACCGGGGGGCGTACGCAGTACTTC. It encodes CASSYPTGGRTQYF.

The genes are TRBV5-1 and TRBJ2-3; the match to TRBD1 covers 9 bases. Per the germline V gene, CDR1 is SGHRS and CDR2 is YFSETQ. CDR3 size: 15 residues. V lost 7 bases to trimming and J lost 5 bases; unmatched junction nucleotides: 11. CDR3 sequence (DNA): TGCGCCAGCTATAACGAGAGGACAGGGGAAGATACGCAGTATTTT. Translating gives CASYNERTGEDTQYF.

The chain uses TRBV3-1 (or the pseudogene TRBV3-2) and TRBJ1-6; no clear D gene. The CDR3 covers 16 residues. Trimming left V 0 bases short and J 5 bases short, with 11 bases between. Looked up from germline, CDR1 is LGHDT and CDR2 is YNNKEL (reference sequence). CDR3: CASSQDFRHDNSPLHF. The CDR3 DNA is TGTGCCAGCAGCCAAGATTTTAGACACGATAATTCACCCCTCCACTTT.

Worth noting for this clone: The sample holds other DNA sequences that translate to the same CDR3. The V and J genes are TRBV5-1 and TRBJ2-1, with TRBD2 matching over 7 bases. The germline V gene has CDR1 SGHRS and CDR2 YFSETQ. The CDR3 is 15 residues long. The V segment lost 4 bases and the J segment 2 bases; nucleotides outside the gene matches: 6. The CDR3: CASSRTGGTYNEQFF. Here the CDR3 DNA reads TGCGCCAGCAGCAGAACGGGAGGTACCTACAATGAGCAGTTCTTC.

This clone has only one observation. V usage is TRBV18 and J usage is TRBJ1-2; D gene unclear. In germline, CDR1 is KGHSH, CDR2 LQKENI. The V gene lost 5 bases and the J gene lost 4 bases, with 11 bases spanning the gap. The CDR3 is 13 amino acids. The CDR3 protein is CASSDQQPYGYTF. CDR3 nucleotide sequence: TGTGCCAGCTCAGACCAACAGCCCTATGGCTACACCTTC. The whole variable domain, remainder taken from reference TRBV18 and TRBJ1-2, is NAGVMQNPRHLVRRRGQEARLRCSPMKGHSHVYWYRQLPEEGLKFMVYLQKENIIDESGMPKERFSAEFPKEGPSILRIQQVVRGDSAAYFCASSDQQPYGYTFGSGTRLTVV.

This rearrangement joins TRBV14 to TRBJ2-2; D is perhaps TRBD2 (5 bases). Trimming pared 1 base from V and 2 bases from J, leaving 11 bases between. The CDR3 is 16 residues long. Germline assignment: CDR1 SGHDN and CDR2 FVKESK. CDR3 DNA: TGTGCCAGCAGCCAAGTTGCCGGACTCAACACCGGGGAGCTGTTTTTT. Translating gives CASSQVAGLNTGELFF.

The V call is TRBV6-5, the J call TRBJ1-2; tentative D call: TRBD1 (5 bases). CDR1 and CDR2 (germline): MNHEY, SVGAGI. The CDR3 length is 12 residues. V was trimmed by 2 bases and J by 8 bases, leaving 9 bases between them. The CDR3 DNA reads as TGTGCCAGCAGTTACCGGGGGATGGGCTACACCTTC. This sequence encodes CASSYRGMGYTF.

With regard to this clone: Other DNA sequences in this sample translate to the same CDR3. This chain links TRBV3-1 (or the pseudogene TRBV3-2) with TRBJ1-6; no firm D call. V lost 0 bases to trimming and J lost 7 bases, with 7 bases between them. The germline V gene has CDR1 LGHDT and CDR2 YNNKEL (reference sequence). The CDR3 covers 14 residues. The chain's CDR3 is CASSQETGNSPLHF. CDR3 sequence (DNA): TGTGCCAGCAGCCAAGAGACGGGGAATTCACCCCTCCACTTT.

The chain carries TRBV6-1 and TRBJ1-3; D possibly corresponds to TRBD1 (6 bases). Trimming shortened V by 0 bases and J by 0 bases, and 18 bases separated the two germline ends. Germline CDR1 and CDR2: MNHNS and SASEGT. The CDR3 runs to 19 residues. DNA of the CDR3: TGTGCCAGCAGTGAAGCGATAGGGGGACACCGCTACTCTGGAAACACCATATATTTT. It translates to CASSEAIGGHRYSGNTIYF.

The chain uses TRBV6-1 and TRBJ2-7, with 9 bases aligning to TRBD1. The CDR3 consists of 15 residues. Trimming at V came to 0 bases and at J to 5 bases, leaving 5 bases not matched to a gene. Germline V lookup: CDR1 MNHNS, CDR2 SASEGT. CDR3 sequence reads: CASSEARQGVNEQYF. DNA of the CDR3: TGTGCCAGCAGTGAAGCGCGACAGGGGGTCAACGAGCAGTACTTC.

J is TRBJ2-3 and V is TRBV19, with 7 bases identical to TRBD1. Germline V gene lookup returns CDR1 LNHDA and CDR2 SQIVND (reference sequence). CDR3 length equals 13 residues. The ends lost 4 bases at V and 6 bases at J; junction bases unmatched: 4. For the CDR3, the DNA is TGTGCCAGTAGTAGAACAGGGGTGGATACGCAGTATTTT. Residues: CASSRTGVDTQYF.

This clone has more than one count but fewer than ten. The chain carries TRBV6-4 and TRBJ1-2; 7 nucleotides match TRBD1. This CDR3 region has 14 residues. In germline, CDR1 is MRHNA, CDR2 SNTAGT. V shed 1 base and J 4 bases; nucleotides not matched to a gene: 3. This chain's CDR3 is CASSDFNRGYGYTF. Here the CDR3 DNA reads TGTGCCAGCAGTGACTTTAACAGGGGCTATGGCTACACCTTC.

This clone was counted once. The rearrangement joins TRBV19 to TRBJ2-7; D might be TRBD1 (5 bases). V was trimmed by 5 bases and J by 3 bases, leaving 11 bases between them. The CDR3 contains 13 residues. CDR1 is LNHDA, CDR2 SQIVND, per germline (reference sequence). CDR3 residues: CASSLQVFYEQYF. In nucleotides, the CDR3 is TGTGCCAGTAGTTTACAGGTATTCTACGAGCAGTACTTC.

A remark on this clone: Different DNA sequences within this sample yield the same CDR3. V usage is TRBV5-1 and J usage is TRBJ1-4; D remains ambiguous. Germline CDR1 reads SGHRS; CDR2 reads YFSETQ. CDR3 length equals 14 residues. With 2 bases removed from V and 0 bases from J, the gap between germline ends came to 5 bases. The CDR3 loop reads CASSLSATNEKLFF. The CDR3 bases are TGCGCCAGCAGCTTATCCGCAACTAATGAAAAACTGTTTTTT.

This clone was recorded only once. The chain couples TRBV5-6 to TRBJ2-7; 7 bases agree with TRBD1. The CDR3 is 17 amino acids. From germline, CDR1 is SGHDT and CDR2 YYEEEE. Trimming removed 0 bases from V and 7 bases from J; junction bases left unmatched: 16. The CDR3 coding sequence is TGTGCCAGCAGCTTGGTGGGTAACAGGGGCCGCATGCGGGAGCAGTACTTC. Translation: CASSLVGNRGRMREQYF. The whole variable domain, filled in from reference TRBV5-6 and TRBJ2-7, reads DAGVTQSPTHLIKTRGQQVTLRCSPKSGHDTVSWYQQALGQGPQFIFQYYEEEERQRGNFPDRFSGHQFPNYSSELNVNALLLGDSALYLCASSLVGNRGRMREQYFGPGTRLTVT.

The genes are TRBV7-8 and TRBJ2-5; 7 nucleotides align to TRBD2. Germline V CDR1 and CDR2: SGHVS, FQNEAQ. V lost 5 bases and J lost 5; bases outside the gene matches: 11. This CDR3 comprises 15 residues. The CDR3 DNA follows: TGTGCCAGCAGCCGAACCCTAGCGGATATGGAGACCCAGTACTTC. Its protein product is CASSRTLADMETQYF.

The chain couples TRBV6-6 to TRBJ1-4, with TRBD1 matching 9 bases. V shed 6 bases, J shed 6 bases, and the junction held 11 bases outside the gene matches. This CDR3 region has 16 residues. Germline V CDR1 and CDR2: MNHNY, SVGAGI (reference sequence). In DNA, the CDR3 is TGTGCCAGCAGCCGCGGGACAGGGCTAAGAGATGAAAAACTGTTTTTT. Its protein product is CASSRGTGLRDEKLFF.

In DNA, the CDR3 is TGCGCCAGCCATACCGGGACAGGGTATTACAATGAGCAGTTCTTC. Translated, it gives CASHTGTGYYNEQFF. The chain employs TRBV5-1 and TRBJ2-1; 9 bases match TRBD1. The CDR3 runs 15 residues. Germline trimming cut 7 bases from V and 4 bases from J; bases unmatched to any gene: 9. Germline V gene sequence: CDR1 SGHRS, CDR2 YFSETQ.

This chain joins TRBV7-9 and TRBJ1-1; D perhaps matches TRBD1 (6 bases). This CDR3 contains 14 residues. Germline CDR1 SEHNR, CDR2 FQNEAQ (reference sequence). Trimming took off 1 base at V and 7 bases at J, with 13 bases between the two ends. DNA of the CDR3: TGTGCCAGCAGCTTAGAGGGCAGGGGAGATGAAGCTTTCTTT. Its protein product is CASSLEGRGDEAFF.

The rearrangement joins TRBV10-1 to TRBJ2-5; 8 bases line up with TRBD2. Germline assignment: CDR1 WNHNN and CDR2 SYGVQD (reference sequence). There are 18 residues in the CDR3. With 0 bases clipped from V and 0 bases from J, the junction kept 9 bases outside the gene matches. The CDR3, as DNA: TGCGCCAGCAGTGAGTCTGCCGCGGGGGGACAATACCAAGAGACCCAGTACTTC. This codes for CASSESAAGGQYQETQYF.

The chain combines TRBV7-8 with TRBJ2-2; weak D call: TRBD2 (5 bases). The CDR3 sequence is 17 residues long. Germline V lookup: CDR1 SGHVS, CDR2 FQNEAQ. V was shortened by 2 bases and J by 4 bases, with 17 bases between the two germline ends. CDR3: CASSLFGRGSSTGELFF. CDR3 bases: TGTGCCAGCAGCTTATTTGGGAGAGGAAGTAGCACCGGGGAGCTGTTTTTT.

The rearrangement uses TRBV5-6 and TRBJ2-4; D is perhaps TRBD2 (5 bases). The germline CDR1 and CDR2 sequences are SGHDT and YYEEEE. V gave up 3 bases and J gave up 6 bases, with 10 bases separating them. The CDR3 runs to 13 residues. The CDR3 loop reads CASSSRALNIQYF. The CDR3 DNA reads as TGTGCCAGCAGCTCGAGGGCCCTAAACATTCAGTACTTC.